This TCR beta chain came from a study of Graves' ophthalmopathy and Graves' hyperthyroidism. Patients with other autoimmune diseases, uncontrolled infections, pregnancy or lactation were excluded. Study-wide results and limits: With a specificity of around 76% and a sensitivity of over 65%, the model predicted ophthalmopathy progression. Blood repertoires reportedly contained most expanded thyroid clonotypes above 0.001 frequency.

Germline CDR1 MNHNY, CDR2 SVGAGI (reference sequence). V was trimmed by 10 bases and J by 11 bases, leaving 11 bases between them. This CDR3 contains 9 residues. A word on this clonotype: Its antigen is unknown.

The study amplified TCR beta CDR3 regions using RNA transcripts. HTBI primers primed a first-round RT-PCR, and a second-round multiplex PCR followed. MiXCR, applied by TCRdb to the multiplex PCR reads, yields one record per CDR3 protein. The profile shows 600,000 to 950,000 distinct CDR3 sequences, approximately 40% of them singletons. The source is an adult man with Graves' ophthalmopathy. The chain employs TRBV6-6 and TRBJ2-5; tentatively, D is TRBD1 (6 bases). The specimen sequenced was peripheral blood. The CDR3 nucleotides read TGTGCCACTACCGGGACACAGTACTTC. Amino acid sequence: CATTGTQYF.